Included here is one TCR beta chain sequence, with context. The J segment lost 2 bases and the V segment lost 2 bases, leaving 5 bases of the junction unmatched. Per germline, CDR1 SGDLS and CDR2 YYNGEE. The CDR3 has 15 residues. Clones were sequenced by immunoSEQ multiplex PCR, and TCRdb holds only the in-frame ones, with some missing. The table lists around 37,000 clones, just under 85% of them singletons. Only patients with spare fresh-frozen tumor and over two years of follow-up were included. The entry originates in a study of glioma-infiltrating T cells after dendritic cell vaccination. The rearrangement joins TRBV9 to TRBJ2-7, with TRBD2 matching 9 bases. Sequenced material: blood, taken before dendritic cell vaccination. The clonotype originates from a human donor with glioblastoma. DNA for the CDR3: TGTGCCAGCAGCGTGGGGACTAGCAGGACCTACGAGCAGTACTTC. The encoded protein is CASSVGTSRTYEQYF.